These 18 T cell receptor beta chains came from one sample sequenced in a study of blood T cell repertoires in COVID-19. Measured with immunoSEQ multiplex PCR; TCRdb has only the in-frame clones, and not every one. Counted here are some 490,000 clones, approximately 86% occurring once; the ten biggest clones make up around 7.9%. The source material was PBMCs or T cells enriched from blood (not recorded which). These receptors originate from a woman aged 55 to 70 who had recovered from COVID-19.

V usage is TRBV5-6 and J usage is TRBJ2-4; 7 positions agree with TRBD2. Germline values: CDR1 SGHDT, CDR2 YYEEEE. V trimming: 0 bases; J trimming: 7 bases; junction bases outside the gene matches: 10. This CDR3 has 16 residues. CDR3 sequence: CASSLVVSSGDNIQYF. DNA of the CDR3: TGTGCCAGCAGCTTGGTTGTCTCCAGCGGGGACAACATTCAGTACTTC.

This clone was recorded a few times. This rearrangement joins TRBV27 to TRBJ1-1, with D possibly being TRBD1 (6 bases). Germline V gene sequence: CDR1 MNHEY, CDR2 SMNVEV (reference sequence). V lost 6 bases and J lost 4, with 9 bases in between. The CDR3 runs 12 residues. Here the CDR3 reads CASSQGGTEAFF. In nucleotides, the CDR3 is TGTGCCAGCAGCCAAGGGGGCACTGAAGCTTTCTTT.

This clone occurred once. The chain couples TRBV5-1 to TRBJ2-7; weak D call: TRBD1 (6 bases). The CDR3 is made up of 13 amino acids. With 5 bases removed from V and 0 bases from J, the gap between germline ends came to 9 bases. Germline-derived CDR1 and CDR2 are SGHRS and YFSETQ. This chain's CDR3 is CASRGTYSYEQYV. CDR3 sequence (DNA): TGCGCCAGCAGGGGGACATACTCCTACGAGCAGTACGTC.

This clone was picked up one time. The chain couples TRBV6-5 to TRBJ1-6; no firm D call. Trimming took 6 bases from V and 7 from J, leaving 13 bases between them. CDR1 and CDR2 (germline): MNHEY, SVGAGI. The CDR3 has 14 amino acids. CDR3: CASSKTPQNSPLHF. The CDR3 region has the DNA TGTGCCAGCAGCAAAACGCCCCAGAATTCACCCCTCCACTTT.

This clone was detected many times. This chain links TRBV12-5 with TRBJ2-3; 9 positions match TRBD2. V lost 2 bases and J lost 2; bases outside the gene matches: 11. Germline CDR1 LGHNT, CDR2 FRNRAP. The CDR3 is made up of 18 amino acids. CDR3 sequence: CASGLSPWPGLATDTQYF. In DNA form, the CDR3 reads TGTGCTAGTGGTTTGTCCCCTTGGCCGGGACTAGCCACAGATACGCAGTATTTT.

This rearrangement joins TRBV6-5 to TRBJ1-1; D unresolved. Germline V CDR1 and CDR2: MNHEY, SVGAGI. V was pared by 10 bases and J by 8 bases, with 14 bases between. The CDR3 covers 11 residues. The CDR3 region is CATASPREAFF. CDR3 nucleotides: TGTGCCACCGCGAGCCCGCGGGAAGCTTTCTTT.

This chain uses TRBV5-6 with TRBJ2-7, with 7 bases matching TRBD2. The J segment lost 3 bases and the V segment lost 0 bases, leaving 3 bases of the junction unmatched. The CDR3 loop spans 14 amino acids. Germline-derived CDR1 and CDR2 are SGHDT and YYEEEE. CDR3 amino acids: CASSLAGGNYEQYF. As DNA, the CDR3 is TGTGCCAGCAGCTTGGCCGGGGGGAACTACGAGCAGTACTTC.

The V gene is TRBV29-1, the J gene TRBJ2-5; 12 positions agree with TRBD2. The germline V gene encodes CDR1 SQVTM and CDR2 ANQGSEA. The trim removed 6 bases at V and 1 base at J, leaving 3 bases unmatched. The CDR3 is 14 residues long. CDR3 amino acids: CSVRLAGVQETQYF. The CDR3 DNA reads as TGCAGCGTCAGACTAGCGGGGGTCCAAGAGACCCAGTACTTC. Supplemented by reference TRBV29-1 and TRBJ2-5, the full variable domain reads SAVISQKPSRDICQRGTSLTIQCQVDSQVTMMFWYRQQPGQSLTLIATANQGSEATYESGFVIDKFPISRPNLTFSTLTVSNMSPEDSSIYLCSVRLAGVQETQYFGPGTRLLVL.

This chain joins TRBV30 and TRBJ1-3; 9 nucleotides align to TRBD1. Germline V gene lookup returns CDR1 GTSNPN and CDR2 SVGIG (reference sequence). This CDR3 is built from 17 residues. V trimming: 2 bases; J trimming: 0 bases; junction bases outside the gene matches: 8. CDR3 bases: TGTGCCTGGAGTAAACCGGGACAGGGCTTCTCTGGAAACACCATATATTTT. Amino acid sequence: CAWSKPGQGFSGNTIYF.

The chain uses TRBV5-6 and TRBJ2-5; 16 nucleotides agree with TRBD2. This CDR3 is built from 18 residues. Trimming took 3 bases from V and 1 from J; bases not matched to a gene: 6. Germline V gene lookup returns CDR1 SGHDT and CDR2 YYEEEE. Written as DNA, the CDR3 is TGTGCCAGCAGCTCACCGGGACTAGCGGGGGGGTTCCAAGAGACCCAGTACTTC. Translated, it gives CASSSPGLAGGFQETQYF.

V and J are TRBV10-1 and TRBJ2-3; no definite D call. The length of the CDR3 is 15 residues. V lost 4 bases and J lost 0, with 11 bases in between. Per germline, CDR1 WNHNN and CDR2 SYGVQD (reference sequence). The CDR3 coding sequence is TGCGCCAGCAGTGTACAGTCCACTAGCACAGATACGCAGTATTTT. The encoded protein is CASSVQSTSTDTQYF.

The CDR3 DNA sequence: TGTGCCAGCACCGAGAAGGTTTCAGGGAGGGGTAACACCATATATTTT. This sequence encodes CASTEKVSGRGNTIYF. The chain links TRBV2 to TRBJ1-3, with D tentatively TRBD1 (5 bases). The CDR3 spans 16 residues. V was cut by 7 bases and J by 7 bases, with 23 bases left in between. Germline V gene sequence: CDR1 SNHLY, CDR2 FYNNEI. Full variable domain (rest looked up from reference TRBV2 and TRBJ1-3): EPEVTQTPSHQVTQMGQEVILRCVPISNHLYFYWYRQILGQKVEFLVSFYNNEISEKSEIFDDQFSVERPDGSNFTLKIRSTKLEDSAMYFCASTEKVSGRGNTIYFGEGSWLTVV.

The chain links TRBV10-3 to TRBJ1-2; D gene ambiguous. CDR1 is ENHRY, CDR2 SYGVKD, per germline. Trimming removed 7 bases at V and 0 bases at J, with 12 bases between. This CDR3 has 14 residues. The CDR3 loop is CAIKGSNSNYGYTF. As DNA, the CDR3 is TGTGCCATCAAAGGGAGCAATTCTAACTATGGCTACACCTTC.

CDR3 sequence (DNA): TGTGCCAGCTCACCGGAGGGAAGCCGATGGGGTCAGTACTTC. It specifies CASSPEGSRWGQYF. The chain employs TRBV18 and TRBJ2-4; possible D gene TRBD2, 6 bases. CDR1 is KGHSH and CDR2 is LQKENI in the germline V gene. The CDR3 is 14 amino acids. V lost 3 bases, J lost 12 bases, and 18 bases lay in between.

In this sample, this clone turned up a few times. This sample includes further DNA sequences coding for the same CDR3. The V gene is TRBV15, the J gene TRBJ1-5; 9 positions match TRBD1. CDR1 is LNHNV, CDR2 YYDKDF, per germline (reference sequence). CDR3 length: 17 residues. V shed 0 bases, J shed 2 bases, and the junction held 5 bases outside the gene matches. For the CDR3, the DNA is TGTGCCACCAGCAGAGAGAGGACAGGGGTACGCAATCAGCCCCAGCATTTT. Its translation is CATSRERTGVRNQPQHF.

The chain carries TRBV2 and TRBJ2-2; TRBD1 aligns across 9 bases. In germline, CDR1 is SNHLY, CDR2 FYNNEI. The CDR3 length is 14 residues. The V segment lost 6 bases and the J segment 5 bases; nucleotides outside the gene matches: 4. The CDR3 bases are TGTGCCAGCAGGGGACAGGGTAGGACCGGGGAGCTGTTTTTT. This encodes CASRGQGRTGELFF.

The chain uses TRBV9 and TRBJ2-5, with TRBD1 as a possible D gene (6 bases). Per germline, CDR1 SGDLS and CDR2 YYNGEE. There are 14 residues in the CDR3. V was trimmed by 2 bases and J by 5 bases, leaving 13 bases between them. CDR3 amino acids: CASSVAGVGETQYF. The CDR3 region has the DNA TGTGCCAGCAGCGTGGCAGGGGTGGGGGAGACCCAGTACTTC.

The chain links TRBV19 to TRBJ1-3; no definite D call. The CDR3 totals 14 residues. Trimming removed 1 base at V and 3 bases at J, with 7 bases between. Germline CDR1 LNHDA, CDR2 SQIVND (reference sequence). The CDR3 DNA reads TGTGCCAGTAGTATAGTCGGGATTGGAAACACCATATATTTT. Amino acids: CASSIVGIGNTIYF.